This TCR beta chain was profiled in a study of naive and memory T cell subsets. Study-wide points: In CD4 and CD8 cells, diversity dropped from naive through EMRA.

This CDR3 region has 13 residues. In germline, CDR1 is SGHRS, CDR2 YFSETQ. Trimming stripped 1 base from V and 1 base from J, with 5 bases between. The beta constant-region primer was an equimolar mix of two oligonucleotides covering TRBC1 and TRBC2. TCRdb recomputed calls from the UMI-ligation and nested PCR reads with MiXCR, one row per CDR3 protein. The sample yields about 35,000 distinct CDR3 sequences, more than 10% seen once. On this clonotype: The antigen remains undetermined.

The sample was effector memory CD4+ T cells from blood. The subset was: effector memory, CD45RA- CD27-. This chain uses TRBV5-1 with TRBJ1-1; D call uncertain. The receptor was derived from a human donor in good health. For the CDR3, the DNA is TGCGCCAGCAGCTTGACCAGGAACACTGAAGCTTTCTTT. It codes for CASSLTRNTEAFF.